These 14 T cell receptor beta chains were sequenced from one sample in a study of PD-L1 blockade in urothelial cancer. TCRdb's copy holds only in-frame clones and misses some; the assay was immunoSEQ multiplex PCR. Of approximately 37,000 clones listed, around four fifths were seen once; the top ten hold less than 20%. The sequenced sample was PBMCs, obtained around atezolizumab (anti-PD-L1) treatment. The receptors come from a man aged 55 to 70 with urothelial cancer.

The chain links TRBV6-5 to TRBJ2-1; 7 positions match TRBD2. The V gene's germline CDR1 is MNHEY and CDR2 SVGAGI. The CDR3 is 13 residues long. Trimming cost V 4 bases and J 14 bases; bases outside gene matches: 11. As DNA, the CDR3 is TGTGCCAGCAGTTCCCGAACCTCTAGCGGAGAGTTCTTC. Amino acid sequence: CASSSRTSSGEFF.

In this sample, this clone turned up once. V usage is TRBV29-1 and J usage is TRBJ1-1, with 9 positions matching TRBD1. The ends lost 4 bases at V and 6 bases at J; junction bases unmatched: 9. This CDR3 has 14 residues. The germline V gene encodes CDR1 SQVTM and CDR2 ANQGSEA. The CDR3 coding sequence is TGCAGCGTTGGTCTGACAGGGGGAGCACCTGAAGCTTTCTTT. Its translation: CSVGLTGGAPEAFF. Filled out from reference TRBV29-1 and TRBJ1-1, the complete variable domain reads SAVISQKPSRDICQRGTSLTIQCQVDSQVTMMFWYRQQPGQSLTLIATANQGSEATYESGFVIDKFPISRPNLTFSTLTVSNMSPEDSSIYLCSVGLTGGAPEAFFGQGTRLTVV.

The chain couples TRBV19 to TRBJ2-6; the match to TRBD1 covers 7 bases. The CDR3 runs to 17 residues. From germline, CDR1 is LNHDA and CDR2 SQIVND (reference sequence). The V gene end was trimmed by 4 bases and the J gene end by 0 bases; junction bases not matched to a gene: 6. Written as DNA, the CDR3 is TGTGCCAGTAGTAGGAAGACAGGGAACTCTGGGGCCAACGTCCTGACTTTC. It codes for CASSRKTGNSGANVLTF. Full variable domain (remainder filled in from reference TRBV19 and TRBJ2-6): DGGITQSPKYLFRKEGQNVTLSCEQNLNHDAMYWYRQDPGQGLRLIYYSQIVNDFQKGDIAEGYSVSREKKESFPLTVTSAQKNPTAFYLCASSRKTGNSGANVLTFGAGSRLTVL.

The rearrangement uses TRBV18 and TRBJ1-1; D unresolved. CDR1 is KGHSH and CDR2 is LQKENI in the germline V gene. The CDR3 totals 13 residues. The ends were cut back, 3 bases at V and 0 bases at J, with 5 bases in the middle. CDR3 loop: CASSPPMNTEAFF. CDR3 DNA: TGTGCCAGCTCACCCCCCATGAACACTGAAGCTTTCTTT.

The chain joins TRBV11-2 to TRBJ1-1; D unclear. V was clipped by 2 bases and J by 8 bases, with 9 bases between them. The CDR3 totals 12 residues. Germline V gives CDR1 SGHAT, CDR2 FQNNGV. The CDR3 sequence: CASSLIFREAFF. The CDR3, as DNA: TGTGCCAGCAGCTTAATTTTCCGGGAAGCTTTCTTT.

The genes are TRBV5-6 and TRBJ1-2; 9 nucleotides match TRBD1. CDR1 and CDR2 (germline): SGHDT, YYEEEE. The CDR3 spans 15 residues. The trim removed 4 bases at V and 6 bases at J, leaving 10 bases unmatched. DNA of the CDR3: TGTGCCAGCAGCCGGGGGGACAGGGTGGATCATGGCTACACCTTC. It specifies CASSRGDRVDHGYTF.

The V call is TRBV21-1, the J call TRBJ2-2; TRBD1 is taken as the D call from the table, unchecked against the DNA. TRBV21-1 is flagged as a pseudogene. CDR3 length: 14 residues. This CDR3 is CASSDGTDTGELFF. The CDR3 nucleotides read TGTGCCAGCAGCGATGGGACAGACACCGGGGAGCTGTTTTTT.

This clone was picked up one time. The CDR3 reads CASSLSRLDYEQYF. DNA of the CDR3: TGTGCCAGCAGTTTAAGCCGACTTGACTACGAGCAGTACTTC. V gene TRBV27 combines with J gene TRBJ2-7; D is undetermined. The germline V and J ends were trimmed by 2 bases and 3 bases, with 11 bases remaining between them. CDR3 length: 14 residues. The germline gives CDR1 MNHEY, CDR2 SMNVEV (reference sequence).

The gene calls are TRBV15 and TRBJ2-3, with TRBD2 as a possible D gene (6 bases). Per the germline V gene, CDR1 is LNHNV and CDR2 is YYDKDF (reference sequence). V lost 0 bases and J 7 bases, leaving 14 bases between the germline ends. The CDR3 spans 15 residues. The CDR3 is CATSREGGPRNTQYF. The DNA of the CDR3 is TGTGCCACCAGCAGAGAGGGAGGCCCCCGAAATACGCAGTATTTT.

CDR3 coding DNA: TGCAGCGACAGGCCGGGACAAGGAAACTATGGCTACACCTTC. Amino acids: CSDRPGQGNYGYTF. This chain joins TRBV29-1 and TRBJ1-2, with a possible D match to TRBD1 (6 bases). The ends were cut back, 7 bases at V and 2 bases at J, with 17 bases in the middle. Germline CDR1 and CDR2: SQVTM and ANQGSEA. The CDR3 has 14 residues.

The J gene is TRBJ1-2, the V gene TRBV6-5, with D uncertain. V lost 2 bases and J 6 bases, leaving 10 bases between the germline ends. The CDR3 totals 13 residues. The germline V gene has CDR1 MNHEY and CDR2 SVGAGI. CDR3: CASSYDPGNGYTF. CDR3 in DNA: TGTGCCAGCAGTTACGATCCGGGGAATGGCTACACCTTC.

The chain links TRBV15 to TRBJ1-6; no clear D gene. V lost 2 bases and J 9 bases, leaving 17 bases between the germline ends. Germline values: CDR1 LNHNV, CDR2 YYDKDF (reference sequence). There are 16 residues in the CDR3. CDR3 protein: CATSRRRIDGFSPLHF. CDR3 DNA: TGTGCCACCAGCAGACGGAGGATTGATGGGTTTTCACCCCTCCACTTT.

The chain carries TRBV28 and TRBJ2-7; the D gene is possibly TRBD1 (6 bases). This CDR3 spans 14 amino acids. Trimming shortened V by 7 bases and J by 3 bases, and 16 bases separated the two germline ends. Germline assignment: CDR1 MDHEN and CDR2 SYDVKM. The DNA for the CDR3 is TGTGCCAGCACCTCCGGGACAAATCTCTACGAGCAGTACTTC. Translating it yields CASTSGTNLYEQYF.

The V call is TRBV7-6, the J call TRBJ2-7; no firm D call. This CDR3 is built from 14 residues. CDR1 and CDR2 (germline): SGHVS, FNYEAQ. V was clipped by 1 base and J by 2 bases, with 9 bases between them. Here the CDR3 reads CASSLGHSTYEQYF. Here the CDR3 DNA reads TGTGCCAGCAGCTTAGGGCACAGCACCTACGAGCAGTACTTC.